This TCR beta chain is drawn from a study of blood T cell repertoires in COVID-19. In the study overall: The United States, Italy and Spain supplied acute and convalescent COVID-19 samples. Sources were T cells, B-cell-depleted T cells, or PBMCs; the material itself was cDNA or gDNA.

CDR1 SGHVS and CDR2 FQNEAQ come from the germline V gene. Trimming shortened V by 1 base and J by 0 bases, and 13 bases separated the two germline ends. The CDR3 sequence is 17 residues long. In the source study's methods: Estimation of nucleated cell counts was performed using reference gene primer amplification. Clones were sequenced by immunoSEQ multiplex PCR, and TCRdb holds only the in-frame ones, with some missing. The V and J calls and clone size are taken from that table; D and trimming were inferred from the DNA. The profile shows about 170,000 clones, 60% to 85% of them singletons. Sequenced: peripheral blood. J is TRBJ1-5 and V is TRBV7-8; D is possibly TRBD1 (6 bases). The clonotype originates from a man between 60 and 70 years old with acute or convalescent COVID-19. The CDR3 is CASSLDRVPSSNQPQHF. CDR3 coding DNA: TGTGCCAGCAGCTTAGACAGGGTCCCGAGTAGCAATCAGCCCCAGCATTTT.